This T cell receptor (beta chain) was sequenced for a study of T cell responses to AZD1222 COVID-19 vaccine (dated by TCRdb to 2020 to 2023). For the study in its entirety: TCR sequencing was performed for about 250 trial participants, of whom 207 were given two doses of AZD1222 and around 25 were given two doses of MenACWY control vaccine. Enrollment into the trials was organized by age into subgroups of 18-55, 56-69 and 70-plus years, and those subgroups contained around 150, 28 and 57 TCR-sequenced participants, respectively. Broader findings and caveats from the paper: Conclusions about previously exposed vaccinees are limited, since just five to seven AZD1222 recipients were seropositive for SARS-CoV-2 at baseline. CD4 TCRs associated with the vaccine covered the entire spike protein, and the dominant responses were in regions 160-218 and 743-854. The 56-69-year group was small, and its depth increase did not reach significance, likely because of low power. A significant rise in spike-specific TCR breadth and depth was observed after two AZD1222 doses relative to day 0 and relative to MenACWY recipients. Most participants were white British and females outnumbered males, and the authors suggested that clonal diversity may have been underestimated. Because no day 14 peak-response samples were available, repertoires were characterized only after the peak T cell response. Reportedly, close to half of the unique spike-specific TCRs recognized epitopes lying outside the regions that are mutated in the B.1.351 and B.1.1.7 variants.

The meaning of the sample's time point label: about 28 days (+/-7) after the second vaccine dose. Because spike-specific TCR depth and breadth did not differ between the two schedules, AZD1222 recipients who got a second dose at roughly 4 weeks were pooled with those who got a second dose at roughly 12 weeks. Vaccinee samples were obtained from the UK trials COV001 and COV002, which included a single-blind randomized controlled phase 2/3 trial of AZD1222 (ChAdOx1 nCoV-19) in healthy adults. For TCRbeta chain sequencing, PBMC samples were collected from trial participants at day 0 and at day 28 after the second dose. The CDR3 runs 14 amino acids, cysteine and phenylalanine included. This entry keeps only the CDR3 DNA: 42 bases, framed from base 1. CDR1 SGHDN and CDR2 FVKESK are derived from the germline V gene. Unmatched junction bases come to 8, with V trimmed by 4 bases and J by 11 bases. The CDR3 regions of human TCRbeta chains were analyzed by immunosequencing. The original pipeline was this. TCRs in the repertoires were matched against a reference library of SARS-CoV-2-specific TCRs that had been generated with the MIRA antigen-specificity platform. Breadth was defined as the fraction of unique TCRs that were SARS-CoV-2-associated, and depth was defined as the fraction of total T cells that were SARS-CoV-2-associated. Using the MIRA data, every spike-specific TCR was mapped to the spike region that the TCR reacted to and assigned to either a CD4 or a CD8 class. Log10-transformed breadth and depth values were compared by one-way ANOVA with Sidak's multiple comparisons tests. The source is immuneACCESS, and TCRdb retained only in-frame sequences with V and J called. Part of the clones is not carried over; for the studies checked, unresolved V genes explain less than half of this, and the remainder is unexplained. That table supplies the V and J calls and clone size; D and trimming were determined from the DNA. A total of 100,000 to 150,000 clones appear in this sample, 65% to 90% of them only once. Clones ranked in the top ten supply about 27% of the sample.

A remark on this clone: The antigen this receptor binds is unknown. Base qualities are missing; no much larger clone stands one base away.

The TCR comes from an adult who received the AZD1222 COVID-19 vaccine. Recombination linked TRBV14 to TRBJ1-2; TRBD1 lines up with 12 middle nucleotides. Here the sequenced sample was peripheral blood, taken 28 days after the second AZD1222 dose. This receptor carries the CDR3 CASSPLWDRGLYTF. The nucleotide sequence is TGTGCCAGCAGCCCCCTCTGGGACAGGGGGCTTTACACCTTC.